The rows below give T cell receptor beta chains drawn from one sample of a study of T cell repertoires in cytomegalovirus infection. One entry per CDR3 protein, called by TCRdb with MiXCR from the reads. This sample has hundreds of thousands of distinct CDR3 sequences, with about a third found just once. Sequencing used PBMCs. Receptors originate from a human donor in good health (CMV status not recorded). Some clones in this sample may be carry-over from other donors' samples. Each CDR3 is given with its conserved first and last residue. Each record gives: V gene, CDR3 protein.

v_call: TRBV20-1; cdr3_aa: CSARDTVYGYTF
v_call: TRBV7-2; cdr3_aa: CASSLGAGNQETQYF
v_call: TRBV20-1; cdr3_aa: CSTTGSKETQYF
v_call: TRBV20-1; cdr3_aa: CSARLPEAFF
v_call: TRBV6-1; cdr3_aa: CASSGGDANTGELFF
v_call: TRBV19; cdr3_aa: CASSIVASGGTLTYEQYF
v_call: TRBV19; cdr3_aa: CASRKTNRNTEAFF
v_call: TRBV9; cdr3_aa: CASSVVGTGSQNEQFF
v_call: TRBV7-2; cdr3_aa: CASRSGQVWRQETQYF
v_call: TRBV20-1; cdr3_aa: CSARDRDRVAETQYF
v_call: TRBV6-2/TRBV6-3; cdr3_aa: CASSYLSGGGDEQYF
v_call: TRBV12-3/TRBV12-4; cdr3_aa: CASSLAEGQGGETQYF
v_call: TRBV2; cdr3_aa: CASTPVRRGGNTIYF
v_call: TRBV18; cdr3_aa: CASSDLEWTTEAFF
v_call: TRBV20-1; cdr3_aa: CSARVKGGGYGYTF
v_call: TRBV19; cdr3_aa: CASRNPGQGPYVQYF
v_call: TRBV14; cdr3_aa: CASSLGTGPITDTQYF
v_call: TRBV7-6; cdr3_aa: CASSLANREISYNEQIF
v_call: TRBV12-3/TRBV12-4; cdr3_aa: CASSFPSGRKYVTDTQYF
v_call: TRBV7-8; cdr3_aa: CASSSARANVLTF
v_call: TRBV7-2; cdr3_aa: CASSLVGGLETQYF
v_call: TRBV11-3; cdr3_aa: CASSLEGGTPEHEQYF
v_call: TRBV18; cdr3_aa: CASSSSHTAGDEQFF
v_call: TRBV12-3/TRBV12-4; cdr3_aa: CASSYTRDYNSPLHF
v_call: TRBV7-2; cdr3_aa: CASSLVVGGAINEQYF
v_call: TRBV3-1; cdr3_aa: CASSLQERGNTIYF
v_call: TRBV7-8; cdr3_aa: CASILQGTTQETQYF
v_call: TRBV11-2; cdr3_aa: CASSLIGEPLHF
v_call: TRBV14; cdr3_aa: CASWVWAWGSYEQYF
v_call: TRBV12-5; cdr3_aa: CASGPGQDYNTEAFF
v_call: TRBV7-9; cdr3_aa: CASSFRVFGSTEAFF
v_call: TRBV6-2/TRBV6-3; cdr3_aa: CASRNLGYTF
v_call: TRBV18; cdr3_aa: CASSPLSVGFSYEQYF
v_call: TRBV6-2/TRBV6-3; cdr3_aa: CASSERTGPAPLNF
v_call: TRBV13; cdr3_aa: CASSLGNRNSPLHF
v_call: TRBV7-2; cdr3_aa: CASSLKLAGATGELFF
v_call: TRBV6-2/TRBV6-3; cdr3_aa: CASSYQLGRTEGEQYF
v_call: TRBV20-1; cdr3_aa: CSGTDNYGYTF
v_call: TRBV2; cdr3_aa: CASMERGGFTYEQYF
v_call: TRBV7-2; cdr3_aa: CASSRVSQETQYF
v_call: TRBV5-4; cdr3_aa: CASSRDSSAEAFF
v_call: TRBV12-3/TRBV12-4; cdr3_aa: CASSPGGTGWNTEAFF
v_call: TRBV7-9; cdr3_aa: CASSRQAGVGDTQYF
v_call: TRBV5-6; cdr3_aa: CASSLEAVGTEAFF
v_call: TRBV19; cdr3_aa: CASSDPGQVRNTIYF
v_call: TRBV10-3; cdr3_aa: CAIWEDSYNSPLHF
v_call: TRBV6-2/TRBV6-3; cdr3_aa: CARTPTAANYNEQFF
v_call: TRBV7-7; cdr3_aa: CASSTRAGGPYNEQFF
v_call: TRBV24-1; cdr3_aa: CATSDPDGTVNEQFF
v_call: TRBV7-2; cdr3_aa: CASSPPGRWDSPLHF
v_call: TRBV2; cdr3_aa: CASSRDRNTDAFF
v_call: TRBV11-2; cdr3_aa: CASSLARNTGEQFF
v_call: TRBV7-2; cdr3_aa: CASSLGGDGTEAFF
v_call: TRBV15; cdr3_aa: CATKLDLTSTDTQYF
v_call: TRBV27; cdr3_aa: CASSPHPARTSYEQYF
v_call: TRBV5-4; cdr3_aa: CASNSDRGPGTEAFF
v_call: TRBV9; cdr3_aa: CASSSAGGYNEQFF